The clone carrying this T cell receptor beta chain was detected many times. Its antigen is unidentified. This record belongs to a study of T cell repertoires in cytomegalovirus infection. Study-wide findings and caveats: What dominated the ex vivo response were HLA-C-restricted CMV-specific TCR beta clonotypes.

Germline lookup yields CDR1 SGHRS and CDR2 YFSETQ. J was trimmed by 5 bases and V by 3 bases; bases with no gene match: 15. The CDR3 sequence is 18 residues long. In TCRdb, the reads were re-called with MiXCR into one record per CDR3 protein. The sample shows 130,000 or so distinct CDR3 sequences, roughly 6% of them seen only once. V is TRBV5-1 and J is TRBJ2-7; 12 nucleotides agree with TRBD1. This TCR derives from a human donor in good health (CMV status not recorded). Some clones in this sample may be carry-over from other donors' samples. Source material: PBMCs. Written as DNA, the CDR3 is TGCGCCAGCAGCTCCCCGCCCCCCGGGACAGGGGGCTGGGACGAGCAGTACTTC. Amino acid sequence: CASSSPPPGTGGWDEQYF.